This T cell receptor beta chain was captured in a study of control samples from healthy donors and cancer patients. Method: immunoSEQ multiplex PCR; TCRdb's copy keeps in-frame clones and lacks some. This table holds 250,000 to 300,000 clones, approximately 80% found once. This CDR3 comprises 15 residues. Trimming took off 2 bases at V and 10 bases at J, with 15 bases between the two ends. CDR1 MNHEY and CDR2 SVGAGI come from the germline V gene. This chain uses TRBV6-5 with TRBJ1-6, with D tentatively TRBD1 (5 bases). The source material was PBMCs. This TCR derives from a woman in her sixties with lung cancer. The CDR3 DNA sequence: TGTGCCAGCAGTTACACCCATCCTGGGGGATCACCCCTCCACTTT. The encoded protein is CASSYTHPGGSPLHF.